This T cell receptor (beta chain) appears in the sequencing data of a study of T cell responses to AZD1222 COVID-19 vaccine. TCRdb's table, derived via immunoSEQ multiplex PCR, lists solely in-frame clones and lacks some. The table has about 82,000 clones, about 90% seen once; the top ten hold approximately 3.1%. The CDR3 loop spans 12 amino acids. V was clipped by 11 bases and J by 1 base, with 8 bases between them. From germline, CDR1 is MDHEN and CDR2 SYDVKM. General study points: The span of vaccine-associated CD4 TCRs extended across spike, with dominance at 160-218 and 743-854.

About this clone itself: Its specificity is unknown.

V and J are TRBV28 and TRBJ2-2; D remains ambiguous. Material: peripheral blood, obtained 28 days after the second AZD1222 dose. This clonotype originated in an adult who received the AZD1222 COVID-19 vaccine. This CDR3 reads CAVVGNTGELFF. CDR3 sequence (DNA): TGTGCCGTAGTAGGGAACACCGGGGAGCTGTTTTTT.